The clone carrying this T cell receptor (beta chain) was observed a few times. The antigen is unknown. Read coverage stops 3 residues before the CDR3 terminus; the germline J gene supplies the remainder. Heparinized whole blood, 5 to 8 ml, came from each donor. V dropped 5 bases and J dropped 9; count of bases not matched to a gene: 0. CDR1 is SEHNR, CDR2 FQNEAQ, per germline (reference sequence). This CDR3 comprises 11 residues. These data originate in a study of T cell clonality in common variable immunodeficiency. Points from the study as a whole: Patient heterogeneity in the CVID cohort limited correlations between repertoire features and clinical complications. CVID subjects showed higher TCRbeta clonality than healthy controls. CVID subjects shared fewer TCRbeta clones than healthy controls did.

The method was immunoSEQ multiplex PCR; TCRdb's version includes in-frame clones alone and lacks a portion of them. In total the sample includes about 39,000 clones, none of them seen once. This TCR was recovered from a person aged 18 to 75 in good health. The V call is TRBV7-9, the J call TRBJ2-1, with TRBD2 matching 8 bases. Sequences were obtained from peripheral blood mononuclear cells. The CDR3 sequence: CASSRGGEQFF. The DNA read from the CDR3 is TGTGCCAGCAGCCGGGGGGGTGAG.